This TCR beta chain originates from a study of shared clonotypes between healthy human individuals. Using immunoSEQ multiplex PCR, the repertoire was profiled, and TCRdb retains in-frame clones only, with some absent. The data hold 2 million to 2.5 million clones, with about nine tenths observed a single time. The sequencing input was naive CD4+ T cells from PBMCs. Subset specified: CD45RA+ positively selected. The clonotype originates from a man in his late teens or twenties in good health. Some clones in this sample may be carry-over from other donors' samples.

Here the CDR3 reads CASSDPGGQGIYGYTF. CDR3 sequence (DNA): TGTGCCAGCAGTGATCCCGGGGGACAGGGAATCTATGGCTACACCTTC. The chain links TRBV25-1 to TRBJ1-2; TRBD1 agrees at 9 bases. With V trimmed by 3 bases and J by 4 bases, 9 bases remained unmatched. Germline V CDR1 and CDR2: MGHDK, SYGVNS. The CDR3 spans 16 residues.